This T cell receptor beta chain was captured in a study of blood T cell repertoires in COVID-19. Enrollees, about 18 to 100 years old, lived in some 24 US areas. Participant-reported clinical history was the basis for cohort assignment. Study processing details: The assay estimated nucleated cells by amplifying reference gene primers. The assay was immunoSEQ multiplex PCR, and TCRdb's table has in-frame clones only and misses some. V and J calls and clone size follow that table, whereas D and trimming were derived from the DNA. The sample yields approximately 180,000 clones, approximately 92% seen once. This CDR3 has 16 residues. CDR1 MGHRA and CDR2 YSYEKL come from the germline V gene. The V gene lost 4 bases and the J gene lost 5 bases, with 20 bases spanning the gap.

Material: PBMCs or T cells enriched from blood (not recorded which). This receptor was obtained from a woman between 40 and 55 years old with acute COVID-19. The chain is built from TRBV4-1 and TRBJ2-5, with D perhaps matching TRBD2 (5 bases). CDR3 sequence: CASSPGWTRGGETQYF. CDR3 DNA sequence: TGCGCCAGCAGCCCAGGCTGGACTCGAGGAGGTGAGACCCAGTACTTC.